The 2 T cell receptor beta chains below come from one sample, sequenced in a study of blood T cell repertoires in COVID-19 (dated by TCRdb to about 2020). Library preparation used the immunoSEQ multiplex PCR assay. TCRdb obtained this table from immuneACCESS and retained in-frame rearrangements with V and J assigned. These tables miss some clones; where compared with another copy, unresolved V genes account for less than half of the shortfall, and the remainder is unexplained. This sample has some 400,000 clones in its table, and around 87% of those were observed once. The top ten constitute 8% to 13% of the sample. The sequencing sample was made of peripheral blood. These TCRs come from a woman in her 30s with COVID-19, enrolled during active disease.

On this clone: Other DNA sequences within the sample encode an identical CDR3. The gene calls are TRBV5-1 and TRBJ1-3, with D unresolved. Germline-derived CDR1 and CDR2 are SGHRS and YFSETQ. Trimming cost V 0 bases and J 0 bases, with 10 bases left between them. The CDR3 is 16 amino acids. The CDR3 is CASSLGTGSSGNTIYF. The CDR3 region has the DNA TGCGCCAGCAGCTTGGGGACTGGAAGCTCTGGAAACACCATATATTTT.

The V gene is TRBV6-5, the J gene TRBJ2-7, with D possibly TRBD2 on 7 matching bases. Germline CDR1 reads MNHEY; CDR2 reads SVGAGI. With 5 bases removed from V and 3 bases from J, the gap between germline ends came to 17 bases. This CDR3 has 15 residues. The CDR3 region has the DNA TGTGCCAGCAGTAGACTAGGGGGAGGGGACTACGAGCAGTACTTC. This codes for CASSRLGGGDYEQYF.